This T cell receptor (beta chain) emerged from a study of beta chain features in type 1 diabetes. With regard to this clone: What it binds is unknown.

Study-wide points: HLA effects on TCRB rearrangement stayed unresolved here.

The germline V gene encodes CDR1 ENHRY and CDR2 SYGVKD. Trimming stripped 5 bases from V and 4 bases from J, with 8 bases between. This CDR3 contains 13 residues. Since all of the isolated RNA was reverse transcribed, expressed TCRB transcripts were what got sequenced. The assay was immunoSEQ multiplex PCR, and TCRdb's table has in-frame clones only and misses some. Here the sample spans 310,000 or so clones, approximately 8.2% being singletons. The chain combines TRBV10-3 with TRBJ2-2, with D tentatively TRBD2 (6 bases). This sequence originates from a woman aged 18 to 35 in good health. Sequencing input: central memory CD4+ T cells from blood. The CDR3 protein is CAISLGGTGELFF. The CDR3 DNA reads TGTGCCATCAGTCTCGGGGGCACCGGGGAGCTGTTTTTT.